A selection of T cell receptor beta chains follows, all from one sample in a study of blood T cell repertoires in COVID-19. Profiling relied on immunoSEQ multiplex PCR, and the TCRdb table lists in-frame clones only, not all of them. The sample shows 50,000 or so clones, about 90% of them seen only once. Sample: peripheral blood. The receptors derive from a man between 65 and 80 years old with active COVID-19. Both conserved end residues are trimmed from each CDR3.

TRBV10-2	TRBJ2-3	ASSEQGPDTQY
TRBV5-5	TRBJ1-5	ASSYLSGDQPQH
TRBV5-5	TRBJ1-6	ASSSQEGQDNSPLH
TRBV3-1/TRBV3-2	TRBJ2-1	ASSQDRDRLL
TRBV4-2	TRBJ2-2	ASVQTGGTGELF
TRBV27	TRBJ1-2	ASSFTGGGYT
TRBV18	TRBJ2-3	ASSPTHPGQSTDTQY
TRBV6-5	TRBJ2-2	ASRTGTGFTGELF
TRBV6-1	TRBJ1-6	ASSVRHTIPYNSPLH
TRBV6-5	TRBJ2-5	ASSYEDGSQETQY
TRBV5-4	TRBJ1-2	ASSSGQGSGYGYT
TRBV6-1	TRBJ2-1	ASSESLAGDTIYNEQF
TRBV4-1	TRBJ2-3	ASSENHRGTSTDTQY
TRBV6-5	TRBJ2-5	ASSTRGETQY